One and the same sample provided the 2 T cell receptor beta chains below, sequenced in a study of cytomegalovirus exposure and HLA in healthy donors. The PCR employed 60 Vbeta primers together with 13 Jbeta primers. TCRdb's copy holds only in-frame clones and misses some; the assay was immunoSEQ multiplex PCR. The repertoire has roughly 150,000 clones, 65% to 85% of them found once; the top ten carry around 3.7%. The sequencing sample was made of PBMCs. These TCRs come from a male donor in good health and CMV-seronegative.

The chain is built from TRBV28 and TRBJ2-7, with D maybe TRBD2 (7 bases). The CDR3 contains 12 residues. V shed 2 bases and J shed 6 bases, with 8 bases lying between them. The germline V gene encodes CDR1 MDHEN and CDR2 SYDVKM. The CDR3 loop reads CASSLRGGEQYF. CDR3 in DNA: TGTGCCAGCAGTTTAAGGGGGGGCGAGCAGTACTTC.

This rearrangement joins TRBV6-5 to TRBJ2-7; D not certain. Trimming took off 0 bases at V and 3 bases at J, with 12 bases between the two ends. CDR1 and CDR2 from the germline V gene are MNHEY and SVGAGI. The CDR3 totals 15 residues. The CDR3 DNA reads TGTGCCAGCAGTTACTCGAGTCGTGGTGGCTACGAGCAGTACTTC. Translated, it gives CASSYSSRGGYEQYF.